This paragraph reports one T cell receptor (beta chain). Its antigen remains unknown. The sample comes from a study of memory B cells and T cells in multiple sclerosis. The table came from immunoSEQ multiplex PCR; TCRdb's copy has only in-frame clones and leaves some out. The sample comprises over 35,000 clones, about 80% of which are singletons, and about 1.1% rests with the top ten. After stimulus-free culture, autoproliferating CFSE-dim and non-proliferating CFSE-high T cells were sequenced separately. Cultures began with about 4.6x10^7 CFSE-labeled PBMCs, unstimulated for roughly seven days, with replicate wells pooled. Sequencing was carried out using PBMCs from blood kept in culture. The TCR comes from a human donor with multiple sclerosis.

CDR3 sequence (DNA): TGTGCCAGCAGCCCCCCGGGCAGTGAAGCTTTCTTT. Translation gives CASSPPGSEAFF. The chain joins TRBV7-2 to TRBJ1-1; D not certain. CDR3 length: 12 residues. V lost 5 bases, J lost 7 bases, and 11 bases lay in between. Germline loops: CDR1 SGHTA, CDR2 FQGNSA.